The 28 T cell receptor beta chains listed next were all sequenced from one sample in a study of regulatory T cells in long-lasting Graves disease. TCR beta libraries were built with iRepertoire HTBI primers and Arm-PCR of CDR3 regions. One entry per CDR3 protein results from TCRdb running MiXCR on the multiplex PCR reads. This repertoire shows about 660,000 distinct CDR3 sequences, 25% to 35% found once; its top ten account for about 40%. The time point denotes: persistent/refractory GD, antithyroid drugs over 5 years with positive TRAb. After RNA was extracted from PBMCs, the TCR library was made from it. The sample was peripheral blood mononuclear cells (PBMCs), taken when the disease was refractory, from a patient treated with antithyroid drugs. Receptors were obtained from a female donor with Graves disease.

On this clonotype: At one end the junction does not follow the germline gene, possibly because of a read error. This chain links TRBV18 with TRBJ1-2; 7 positions match TRBD1. The CDR3 covers 13 residues. In germline, CDR1 is KGHSH, CDR2 LQKENI. The DNA for the CDR3 is TGTGCCAGCTCACCGGGGACAGTTTTTGGCCACACCTTC. Its translation is CASSPGTVFGHTF.

The J gene is TRBJ2-7, the V gene TRBV20-1, with 8 nucleotides matching TRBD2. The CDR3 is 14 amino acids. Germline V gene data show CDR1 as DFQATT and CDR2 as SNEGSKA (reference sequence). V lost 2 bases, J lost 2 bases, and 5 bases stayed unmatched. The CDR3 sequence: CSARKLAGPYEQYF. The DNA for the CDR3 is TGCAGTGCTAGAAAGCTAGCGGGTCCCTACGAGCAGTACTTC.

V usage is TRBV10-1 and J usage is TRBJ1-5; maybe TRBD1 (6 bases). There are 16 residues in the CDR3. The V gene's germline CDR1 is WNHNN and CDR2 SYGVQD (reference sequence). V lost 6 bases, J lost 0 bases, and 15 bases lay in between. The CDR3 DNA is TGCGCCAGCAGCCCTCCCCCCAGGGGTAGCAATCAGCCCCAGCATTTT. This sequence encodes CASSPPPRGSNQPQHF.

This clonotype was observed a handful of times. This sequence joins TRBV3-1 and TRBJ1-1; D is uncertain. This CDR3 has 14 amino acids. Trimming shortened V by 4 bases and J by 1 base, and 10 bases separated the two germline ends. Germline CDR1 is LGHDT and CDR2 is YNNKEL (reference sequence). CDR3 sequence reads: CASSPPTRNTEAFF. The CDR3 DNA sequence: TGTGCCAGCAGCCCGCCCACGAGGAACACTGAAGCTTTCTTT.

This clonotype has only a few counts. V usage is TRBV5-1 and J usage is TRBJ1-1; maybe TRBD1 (5 bases). V lost 2 bases and J lost 1, with 9 bases in between. The CDR3 length is 14 residues. Germline lookup yields CDR1 SGHRS and CDR2 YFSETQ. The CDR3 nucleotides are TGCGCCAGCAGCTTTCAAACAGGGAACACTGAAGCTTTCTTT. This encodes CASSFQTGNTEAFF.

In its sample, this clonotype was seen many times. V and J are TRBV6-2 or TRBV6-3 and TRBJ2-5; TRBD2 is a possible D gene (6 bases). The germline gives CDR1 MNHEY, CDR2 SVGEGT. The CDR3 is 13 amino acids. The V gene lost 10 bases and the J gene lost 4 bases, with 16 bases spanning the gap. CDR3 amino acids: CATAPAGRETQYF. The CDR3 coding sequence is TGTGCCACCGCACCCGCGGGGAGAGAGACCCAGTACTTC.

This clonotype was observed at least ten times. The V and J genes are TRBV28 and TRBJ1-1; D not resolved. The CDR3 length is 14 residues. V gave up 6 bases and J gave up 6 bases, with 17 bases separating them. CDR1 is MDHEN, CDR2 SYDVKM, per germline. The CDR3 here is CASRVWTQSSEAFF. The DNA for the CDR3 is TGTGCCAGCAGGGTCTGGACCCAAAGCTCTGAAGCTTTCTTT.

The rearrangement joins TRBV18 to TRBJ1-2; a possible D gene is TRBD1 (6 bases). The V end lost 3 bases, the J end lost 5 bases, and 16 bases lay between the germline ends. Germline V gene sequence: CDR1 KGHSH, CDR2 LQKENI. The CDR3 spans 15 residues. CDR3 DNA sequence: TGTGCCAGCTCACCGGAAAGGGGGGTTGGATATGGCTACACCTTC. It encodes CASSPERGVGYGYTF.

The sample holds a few counts of this clonotype. The V call is TRBV19, the J call TRBJ1-5; D uncertain. V lost 3 bases, J lost 0 bases, and 12 bases lay in between. The CDR3 is 16 residues long. Per germline, CDR1 LNHDA and CDR2 SQIVND (reference sequence). The CDR3 reads CASSMGRTVSNQPQHF. CDR3 coding DNA: TGTGCCAGTAGTATGGGGAGGACCGTTAGCAATCAGCCCCAGCATTTT. Filled out from reference TRBV19 and TRBJ1-5, the complete variable domain reads DGGITQSPKYLFRKEGQNVTLSCEQNLNHDAMYWYRQDPGQGLRLIYYSQIVNDFQKGDIAEGYSVSREKKESFPLTVTSAQKNPTAFYLCASSMGRTVSNQPQHFGDGTRLSIL.

Regarding this clonotype: At one end the junction does not follow the germline gene, possibly because of a read error. The V and J genes are TRBV5-1 and TRBJ1-6, with 7 bases identical to TRBD1. The DNA end lines up better with TRBJ1-1; the J call may be wrong. The length of the CDR3 is 16 residues. The germline V gene encodes CDR1 SGHRS and CDR2 YFSETQ. The CDR3 loop reads CASSPPTGISNAEAFF. The CDR3 DNA is TGCGCCAGCAGCCCCCCGACAGGGATTTCGAACGCTGAAGCTTTCTTT.

Turning to this clonotype: A single base separates this from a much larger clone, so it may be a read error. The chain employs TRBV12-5 and TRBJ2-7; D possibly corresponds to TRBD1 (6 bases). The V and J ends lost 2 bases and 5 bases respectively, with 16 bases between them. From germline, CDR1 is LGHNT and CDR2 FRNRAP. The CDR3 runs to 15 residues. The CDR3 reads CASGLYRGRGHEQYF. The DNA of the CDR3 is TGTGCTAGTGGTTTGTACCGGGGCAGGGGCCACGAGCAGTACTTC.

The chain carries TRBV19 and TRBJ1-1; 9 nucleotides line up with TRBD1. The CDR3 loop spans 14 amino acids. CDR1 is LNHDA and CDR2 is SQIVND in the germline V gene (reference sequence). With V trimmed by 10 bases and J by 0 bases, 6 bases remained unmatched. The CDR3 loop is CATRTGEMNTEAFF. CDR3 in DNA: TGTGCCACCCGGACAGGGGAAATGAACACTGAAGCTTTCTTT.

This clonotype was counted a few times. The V call is TRBV28, the J call TRBJ1-4; TRBD1 matches 9 bases. Germline-derived CDR1 and CDR2 are MDHEN and SYDVKM. CDR3 length: 13 amino acids. With V trimmed by 10 bases and J by 5 bases, 5 bases remained unmatched. As DNA, the CDR3 is TGTGCCACCGCCGGGACAGGGAATGAAAAACTGTTTTTT. It codes for CATAGTGNEKLFF.

This clonotype was found a few times. As DNA, the CDR3 is TGCAGTGCTAGAGATGGAGAGGCGGGAGTGGTTTACGAGCAGTACTTC. Translated, it gives CSARDGEAGVVYEQYF. The chain links TRBV20-1 to TRBJ2-7, with TRBD2 matching over 7 bases. This CDR3 has 16 amino acids. Germline-derived CDR1 and CDR2 are DFQATT and SNEGSKA (reference sequence). V shed 0 bases, J shed 4 bases, and the junction held 12 bases outside the gene matches.

CDR3 amino acids: CASSMSLYWDSNQPQHF. The CDR3 DNA sequence: TGTGCCAGTAGTATGAGCCTTTACTGGGATAGCAATCAGCCCCAGCATTTT. The V call is TRBV19, the J call TRBJ1-5, with unresolved D. Trimming took 3 bases from V and 0 from J, leaving 15 bases between them. CDR1 is LNHDA and CDR2 is SQIVND in the germline V gene (reference sequence). There are 17 residues in the CDR3.

There are a few counts of this clonotype. CDR3 sequence (DNA): TGTGCTAGTGGTTTGGTACGAGGTAGGACCTACGAGCAGTACTTC. Its protein product is CASGLVRGRTYEQYF. V gene TRBV12-5 combines with J gene TRBJ2-7, with no clear D. The length of the CDR3 is 15 residues. CDR1 is LGHNT and CDR2 is FRNRAP in the germline V gene. The V and J ends lost 0 bases and 2 bases respectively, with 11 bases between them.

This clonotype was observed a few times. The CDR3 coding sequence is TGTGCCAGCAGCATGGGGGACATTCAGTACTTC. It is translated as CASSMGDIQYF. This chain connects TRBV3-1 to TRBJ2-4; D is tentatively TRBD1 or TRBD2 (5 bases each). The CDR3 is made up of 11 amino acids. With 5 bases removed from V and 8 bases from J, the gap between germline ends came to 7 bases. CDR1 LGHDT and CDR2 YNNKEL come from the germline V gene (reference sequence). Complete variable domain (other parts from reference TRBV3-1 and TRBJ2-4): DTAVSQTPKYLVTQMGNDKSIKCEQNLGHDTMYWYKQDSKKFLKIMFSYNNKELIINETVPNRFSPKSPDKAHLNLHINSLELGDSAVYFCASSMGDIQYFGAGTRLSVL.

This clonotype was counted between two and nine times. The rearrangement uses TRBV11-1 and TRBJ2-7, with 7 bases matching TRBD1. CDR1 is SGHAT, CDR2 FQDESV, per germline (reference sequence). This CDR3 contains 15 residues. With 1 base clipped from V and 1 base from J, the junction kept 4 bases outside the gene matches. The DNA of the CDR3 is TGTGCCAGCAGCTTAGAGGGACAGCAATCCTACGAGCAGTACTTC. Translated, it gives CASSLEGQQSYEQYF.

This clonotype has at least ten counts. At one end the junction does not follow the germline gene, possibly because of a read error. V and J are TRBV20-1 and TRBJ1-4; possible D gene TRBD1, 5 bases. Germline V lookup: CDR1 DFQATT, CDR2 SNEGSKA (reference sequence). This CDR3 contains 18 residues. The CDR3 DNA is TGCAGTGCGAGAGGGCTTGGGGCCGGATGGATGGGGGATGAAAAACTGTTTTTT. Protein: CSARGLGAGWMGDEKLFF.

This clonotype was seen repeatedly, ten times or more. The chain joins TRBV13 to TRBJ1-6; D might be TRBD1 (5 bases). Trimming cost V 5 bases and J 9 bases, with 17 bases left between them. The CDR3 totals 15 residues. Germline CDR1 PRHDT, CDR2 FYEKMQ (reference sequence). In nucleotides, the CDR3 is TGTGCCAGCAGCCCGGTCGGAGGGGTTGGTTCACCCCTCCACTTT. This sequence encodes CASSPVGGVGSPLHF.

For this clonotype: Possible read error: a much larger clone is one base away. The chain is built from TRBV11-2 and TRBJ2-7, with 9 bases identical to TRBD1. The germline gives CDR1 SGHAT, CDR2 FQNNGV. J was trimmed by 9 bases and V by 5 bases; bases with no gene match: 14. The CDR3 loop spans 15 amino acids. The CDR3 is CASSPLGQGEGGQYF. For the CDR3, the DNA is TGTGCCAGCAGCCCCCTGGGACAGGGAGAGGGCGGGCAGTACTTC.

The sample holds a few counts of this clonotype. This rearrangement joins TRBV28 to TRBJ1-5, with D hard to call. The germline V and J ends were trimmed by 0 bases and 3 bases, with 6 bases remaining between them. This CDR3 spans 14 amino acids. Germline V gene sequence: CDR1 MDHEN, CDR2 SYDVKM. The CDR3 coding sequence is TGTGCCAGCAGTTTATGGGCAGACAATCAGCCCCAGCATTTT. Translating it yields CASSLWADNQPQHF.

The CDR3 DNA is TGCGCCAGCAGCTTGGGTTACAGGGAGTACTCACCCCTCCACTTT. As protein: CASSLGYREYSPLHF. The V gene is TRBV5-1, the J gene TRBJ1-6; a possible D gene is TRBD1 (6 bases). The CDR3 is made up of 15 amino acids. From germline, CDR1 is SGHRS and CDR2 YFSETQ. V was clipped by 0 bases and J by 10 bases, with 14 bases between them.

The chain is built from TRBV12-3 or TRBV12-4 and TRBJ1-1, with D unclear. Trimming took 6 bases from V and 2 from J, leaving 13 bases between them. CDR3 length: 14 residues. The DNA of the CDR3 is TGTGCCAGCAGACCCGAACCGGGCAACACTGAAGCTTTCTTT. Translation: CASRPEPGNTEAFF.

The sample holds many counts of this clonotype. J is TRBJ2-4 and V is TRBV12-3 or TRBV12-4; D is unclear. The CDR3 has 14 amino acids. V was shortened by 1 base and J by 3 bases, with 7 bases between the two germline ends. Here the CDR3 reads CASSLERYKNIQYF. In DNA form, the CDR3 reads TGTGCCAGCAGTTTAGAAAGATACAAAAACATTCAGTACTTC.

CDR3 amino acids: CASSEDGGSSPLHF. The CDR3 nucleotides read TGTGCCAGCAGTGAAGACGGTGGAAGTTCACCCCTCCACTTT. V gene TRBV6-1 combines with J gene TRBJ1-6; D is ambiguous. Between the trimmed V and J ends, which lost 1 base and 9 bases, there was a span of 10 bases. CDR1 is MNHNS, CDR2 SASEGT, per germline. This CDR3 is 14 amino acids long.

The CDR3 region is CASSEDLPGTGKDEQYF. In nucleotides, the CDR3 is TGTGCCAGCAGTGAAGACCTCCCCGGGACAGGGAAGGACGAGCAGTACTTC. The chain is built from TRBV2 and TRBJ2-7; 9 bases are shared with TRBD1. V lost 1 base to trimming and J lost 5 bases; unmatched junction nucleotides: 12. This CDR3 is 17 amino acids long. Germline V gene lookup returns CDR1 SNHLY and CDR2 FYNNEI.

This clonotype has just one count. The chain joins TRBV7-2 to TRBJ1-4; 7 nucleotides line up with TRBD1. The CDR3 contains 16 residues. Germline-derived CDR1 and CDR2 are SGHTA and FQGNSA. Trimming cost V 8 bases and J 3 bases; bases outside gene matches: 12. The CDR3 spells CASGRDRVAANEKLFF. The CDR3 DNA reads as TGTGCCAGCGGAAGGGACAGAGTGGCGGCTAATGAAAAACTGTTTTTT.